Sequencing of this TCR beta chain was carried out in a study of OX40 agonist ivuxolimab in advanced cancers. This table comes from immunoSEQ multiplex PCR, and its TCRdb copy is limited to in-frame clones, with some not included. This table has tens of thousands of clones, roughly 87% appearing once. The clonotype comes from an adult with an advanced solid tumor such as melanoma, head and neck, liver or kidney cancer. The sample was CD4+ or CD8+ T cells sorted from blood, taken in a trial of the OX40 agonist ivuxolimab.

The CDR3 nucleotides read TGTGCAACCGCAGGACTAGCGGGCACAGATACGCAGTATTTT. It encodes CATAGLAGTDTQYF. The chain combines TRBV6-1 with TRBJ2-3; 10 bases align to TRBD2. Germline V gene lookup returns CDR1 MNHNS and CDR2 SASEGT. The CDR3 consists of 14 residues.